The 26 T cell receptor beta chains presented below share a single source sample, sequenced in a study of T cell responses to AZD1222 COVID-19 vaccine. Repertoires were generated with immunoSEQ multiplex PCR, while TCRdb's copy carries only in-frame clones and drops some. Counted here are under 150,000 clones, over 85% occurring once; the ten biggest clones make up roughly 0.96%. The material sequenced was peripheral blood, taken on day 0 of AZD1222 vaccination. These TCRs come from an adult in good health.

The chain recombines TRBV18 with TRBJ1-1; D remains ambiguous. The CDR3 has 19 amino acids. Trimming took off 0 bases at V and 1 base at J, with 21 bases between the two ends. Germline assignment: CDR1 KGHSH and CDR2 LQKENI. For the CDR3, the DNA is TGTGCCAGCTCACCACCGAGGTATAAAATGGGGAAGGAGAACACTGAAGCTTTCTTT. Protein product: CASSPPRYKMGKENTEAFF.

This chain connects TRBV5-1 to TRBJ2-1; D gene ambiguous. This CDR3 has 12 amino acids. Between the trimmed V and J ends, which lost 6 bases and 6 bases, there was a span of 10 bases. From germline, CDR1 is SGHRS and CDR2 YFSETQ. CDR3 in amino acids: CASKVAFNEQFF. The DNA of the CDR3 is TGCGCCAGCAAGGTGGCTTTCAATGAGCAGTTCTTC. The variable domain in full, with the rest retrieved from reference TRBV5-1 and TRBJ2-1, is KAGVTQTPRYLIKTRGQQVTLSCSPISGHRSVSWYQQTPGQGLQFLFEYFSETQRNKGNFPGRFSGRQFSNSRSEMNVSTLELGDSALYLCASKVAFNEQFFGPGTRLTVL.

J is TRBJ2-5 and V is TRBV5-5; TRBD1 agrees at 10 bases. The germline V gene has CDR1 SGHKS and CDR2 YYEKEE (reference sequence). This CDR3 is built from 15 residues. Trimming cost V 3 bases and J 2 bases; bases outside gene matches: 4. The CDR3 coding sequence is TGTGCCAGCAGCTCTCCGGGACAGGGGCAAGAGACCCAGTACTTC. Its protein product is CASSSPGQGQETQYF.

The chain joins TRBV6-1 to TRBJ1-5; 9 bases map to TRBD1. This CDR3 has 17 amino acids. From germline, CDR1 is MNHNS and CDR2 SASEGT. Trimming took 0 bases from V and 3 from J; bases not matched to a gene: 6. For the CDR3, the DNA is TGTGCCAGCAGTGAAGCTCGGGACAGGGCGAACAATCAGCCCCAGCATTTT. Its translation: CASSEARDRANNQPQHF.

CDR3 residues: CASSLASTGGSYEQYF. The CDR3 region has the DNA TGTGCCAGCAGCTTAGCGTCGACAGGGGGGTCCTACGAGCAGTACTTC. The V gene is TRBV7-8, the J gene TRBJ2-7, with 9 bases lining up with TRBD1. Trimming took 0 bases from V and 1 from J; bases not matched to a gene: 4. CDR3 size: 16 residues. Per the germline V gene, CDR1 is SGHVS and CDR2 is FQNEAQ.

The chain employs TRBV6-4 and TRBJ1-3; no clear D. Trimming removed 2 bases at V and 8 bases at J, with 19 bases between. From germline, CDR1 is MRHNA and CDR2 SNTAGT. The CDR3 is 16 amino acids. The CDR3 loop reads CASSDPRRGKRDTIYF. DNA for the CDR3: TGTGCCAGCAGTGACCCCAGGCGGGGTAAAAGAGACACCATATATTTT.

The gene calls are TRBV6-1 and TRBJ1-1; TRBD1 is a possible D gene (5 bases). V shed 2 bases and J shed 3 bases, with 10 bases lying between them. This CDR3 comprises 14 residues. Germline CDR1 is MNHNS and CDR2 is SASEGT. CDR3 amino acids: CASSERGWHTEAFF. The CDR3 coding sequence is TGTGCCAGCAGTGAAAGGGGCTGGCACACTGAAGCTTTCTTT.

This clone was picked up a small number of times. The chain recombines TRBV11-2 with TRBJ2-2, with D possibly being TRBD2 (6 bases). The V and J ends lost 4 bases and 0 bases respectively, with 15 bases between them. The CDR3 spans 17 residues. CDR1 is SGHAT and CDR2 is FQNNGV in the germline V gene. The CDR3, as DNA: TGTGCCAGCAGCTATCGGGGGTGGGGCGCGAACACCGGGGAGCTGTTTTTT. Translating gives CASSYRGWGANTGELFF.

This chain joins TRBV5-4 and TRBJ2-3; D remains ambiguous. V was pared by 3 bases and J by 2 bases, with 1 base between. Germline V lookup: CDR1 SGHNT, CDR2 YYREEE (reference sequence). The CDR3 covers 11 residues. CDR3 sequence reads: CASSSTDTQYF. The CDR3 DNA sequence: TGTGCCAGCAGCTCCACAGATACGCAGTATTTT.

The chain combines TRBV5-1 with TRBJ1-1, with TRBD1 matching 7 bases. In germline, CDR1 is SGHRS, CDR2 YFSETQ. The V and J ends lost 5 bases and 4 bases, in that order; junction bases with no gene match: 2. The CDR3 is 12 residues long. The CDR3 nucleotides are TGCGCCAGCAGGGGGGACAGCACTGAAGCTTTCTTT. Protein: CASRGDSTEAFF.

The chain employs TRBV27 and TRBJ2-7, with TRBD1 matching over 8 bases. Trimming at V came to 3 bases and at J to 4 bases, leaving 5 bases not matched to a gene. This CDR3 has 14 amino acids. Germline loops: CDR1 MNHEY, CDR2 SMNVEV (reference sequence). The DNA for the CDR3 is TGTGCCAGCAGTTTGGGGCAGGGGGCTTACGAGCAGTACTTC. Translation: CASSLGQGAYEQYF.

V gene TRBV5-4 combines with J gene TRBJ1-1; possible D gene TRBD1, 5 bases. Germline V lookup: CDR1 SGHNT, CDR2 YYREEE (reference sequence). Trimming took 0 bases from V and 3 from J, leaving 15 bases between them. This CDR3 spans 16 amino acids. CDR3 in amino acids: CASSLAGRAVDTEAFF. CDR3 coding DNA: TGTGCCAGCAGCTTGGCAGGCAGGGCGGTTGACACTGAAGCTTTCTTT.

This chain connects TRBV4-1 to TRBJ1-6; D not resolved. The germline V gene has CDR1 MGHRA and CDR2 YSYEKL. The CDR3 is 14 amino acids. The ends were cut back, 2 bases at V and 11 bases at J, with 13 bases in the middle. CDR3 DNA sequence: TGCGCCAGCAGCCAACCAACAACGGACGCACCCCTCCACTTT. It yields the protein CASSQPTTDAPLHF.

This CDR3 is CASTPTENGPINEQYF. The CDR3, as DNA: TGTGCCAGCACCCCGACAGAAAATGGACCTATCAACGAGCAGTACTTC. The rearrangement links TRBV18 to TRBJ2-7, with a tentative D call TRBD1 (5 bases). This CDR3 is built from 16 residues. Per the germline V gene, CDR1 is KGHSH and CDR2 is LQKENI. V lost 8 bases and J 5 bases, leaving 25 bases between the germline ends. Together with reference TRBV18 and TRBJ2-7, the CDR3 gives the full variable domain: NAGVMQNPRHLVRRRGQEARLRCSPMKGHSHVYWYRQLPEEGLKFMVYLQKENIIDESGMPKERFSAEFPKEGPSILRIQQVVRGDSAAYFCASTPTENGPINEQYFGPGTRLTVT.

The chain joins TRBV6-5 to TRBJ1-2, with TRBD1 matching over 9 bases. The V segment lost 2 bases and the J segment 7 bases; nucleotides outside the gene matches: 2. The CDR3 contains 13 residues. The V gene's germline CDR1 is MNHEY and CDR2 SVGAGI. CDR3 in DNA: TGTGCCAGCAGTTACCGGGACAGGGCTGGCTACACCTTC. As protein: CASSYRDRAGYTF.

In nucleotides, the CDR3 is TGCAGCGTTGAAATTGCGAAGGGGCGTACTGAAGCTTTCTTT. It codes for CSVEIAKGRTEAFF. This chain links TRBV29-1 with TRBJ1-1; possibly TRBD1 for D (5 bases). The ends were cut back, 2 bases at V and 5 bases at J, with 15 bases in the middle. CDR1 is SQVTM, CDR2 ANQGSEA, per germline. The CDR3 loop spans 14 amino acids.

In this sample, this clone turned up once. The chain recombines TRBV7-9 with TRBJ1-5; TRBD1 matches at 7 bases. The V and J ends lost 5 bases and 9 bases, in that order; junction bases with no gene match: 7. The CDR3 consists of 13 residues. Germline-derived CDR1 and CDR2 are SEHNR and FQNEAQ (reference sequence). In DNA, the CDR3 is TGTGCCAGCAGCACCATGCACAGGGGGCCCCAGCATTTT. This sequence encodes CASSTMHRGPQHF.

The J gene is TRBJ1-2, the V gene TRBV2; D gene ambiguous. Germline lookup yields CDR1 SNHLY and CDR2 FYNNEI. The CDR3 runs to 16 residues. Trimming removed 8 bases from V and 6 bases from J, with 25 bases in between. The CDR3 protein is CASHVGMAGGRNGYTF. For the CDR3, the DNA is TGTGCCAGCCACGTTGGCATGGCAGGCGGACGGAATGGCTACACCTTC.

The sample holds one count of this clone. The rearrangement uses TRBV5-1 and TRBJ2-2, with D perhaps matching TRBD1 (5 bases). The germline V gene has CDR1 SGHRS and CDR2 YFSETQ. This CDR3 region has 16 residues. V was cut by 0 bases and J by 4 bases, with 13 bases left in between. For the CDR3, the DNA is TGCGCCAGCAGCTTGGCCGAGGACACAATCACCGGGGAGCTGTTTTTT. Its protein product is CASSLAEDTITGELFF.

V gene TRBV7-9 combines with J gene TRBJ1-2; D is unresolved. The germline V and J ends were trimmed by 5 bases and 4 bases, with 20 bases remaining between them. The CDR3 runs to 16 residues. Germline V CDR1 and CDR2: SEHNR, FQNEAQ (reference sequence). The CDR3 loop is CASSLTSARLSYGYTF. The CDR3 DNA reads as TGTGCCAGCAGCCTTACGTCTGCCCGGCTGTCCTATGGCTACACCTTC. Together with reference TRBV7-9 and TRBJ1-2, the CDR3 gives the full variable domain: DTGVSQNPRHKITKRGQNVTFRCDPISEHNRLYWYRQTLGQGPEFLTYFQNEAQLEKSRLLSDRFSAERPKGSFSTLEIQRTEQGDSAMYLCASSLTSARLSYGYTFGSGTRLTVV.

This chain uses TRBV6-5 with TRBJ2-2, with D possibly matching TRBD2 (5 bases). V was trimmed by 2 bases and J by 5 bases, leaving 12 bases between them. Per the germline V gene, CDR1 is MNHEY and CDR2 is SVGAGI. The CDR3 totals 15 residues. The CDR3 DNA reads as TGTGCCAGCAGTTACATAAGCGGTCTAACCGGGGAGCTGTTTTTT. Translated: CASSYISGLTGELFF.

The chain combines TRBV27 with TRBJ1-2; the D is unclear. The germline gives CDR1 MNHEY, CDR2 SMNVEV (reference sequence). This CDR3 comprises 14 residues. V lost 6 bases and J lost 3, with 14 bases in between. The chain's CDR3 is CASSRTGVDYGYTF. The CDR3 coding sequence is TGTGCCAGCAGCCGGACCGGGGTTGACTATGGCTACACCTTC.

The V call is TRBV11-2, the J call TRBJ2-7; D remains ambiguous. V gave up 4 bases and J gave up 2 bases, with 3 bases separating them. The CDR3 extends over 11 amino acids. Germline V gene data show CDR1 as SGHAT and CDR2 as FQNNGV. The CDR3 DNA sequence: TGTGCCAGCAGCTCAGCCTACGAGCAGTACTTC. This codes for CASSSAYEQYF.

The chain recombines TRBV27 with TRBJ2-1, with D tentatively TRBD1 (6 bases). The length of the CDR3 is 15 residues. Germline assignment: CDR1 MNHEY and CDR2 SMNVEV (reference sequence). Trimming stripped 2 bases from V and 5 bases from J, with 13 bases between. The CDR3 loop is CASSLIGGVNNEQFF. In DNA form, the CDR3 reads TGTGCCAGCAGTTTAATTGGGGGCGTAAACAATGAGCAGTTCTTC.

The chain is built from TRBV27 and TRBJ1-5; D is unclear. CDR3 size: 14 residues. CDR1 and CDR2 (germline): MNHEY, SMNVEV (reference sequence). Trimming removed 11 bases at V and 5 bases at J, with 19 bases between. CDR3: CAQWPARPHQPQHF. The CDR3 coding sequence is TGTGCCCAATGGCCGGCTCGGCCCCATCAGCCCCAGCATTTT.

V gene TRBV12-5 combines with J gene TRBJ1-1, with a weak D call TRBD1 (5 bases). V was clipped by 1 base and J by 4 bases, with 16 bases between them. This CDR3 is 16 amino acids long. CDR1 and CDR2 from the germline V gene are LGHNT and FRNRAP. The CDR3 here is CASGLDPPGASTEAFF. The CDR3 DNA is TGTGCTAGTGGTTTGGACCCCCCCGGGGCAAGCACTGAAGCTTTCTTT.